Following are 17 T cell receptor beta chains from one sample sequenced in a study of blood T cell repertoires in COVID-19. Some clones are missing from TCRdb's copy, which holds only in-frame ones; the method was immunoSEQ multiplex PCR. The sample includes some 80,000 clones, roughly 85% of them seen just once. Sequenced: peripheral blood. Receptors originate from a woman in her seventies with acute or convalescent COVID-19.

The CDR3 protein is CASSTQGGGNTIYF. The CDR3 DNA sequence: TGTGCCAGCAGTACGCAGGGTGGTGGAAACACCATATATTTT. J is TRBJ1-3 and V is TRBV6-5; D may be TRBD1 (5 bases). V was trimmed by 5 bases and J by 3 bases, leaving 11 bases between them. This CDR3 comprises 14 residues. Germline loops: CDR1 MNHEY, CDR2 SVGAGI.

The table lists this clone with a few counts. The chain employs TRBV9 and TRBJ2-7; maybe TRBD2 (5 bases). The CDR3 length is 17 residues. In germline, CDR1 is SGDLS, CDR2 YYNGEE. V gave up 4 bases and J gave up 3 bases, with 23 bases separating them. In nucleotides, the CDR3 is TGTGCCAGCAGCCCGCGAGGTTTGGGAGTTCGCGACTACGAGCAGTACTTC. This encodes CASSPRGLGVRDYEQYF.

This chain links TRBV18 with TRBJ1-5; D remains ambiguous. Germline V lookup: CDR1 KGHSH, CDR2 LQKENI. The CDR3 contains 15 residues. The V gene lost 3 bases and the J gene lost 2 bases, with 11 bases spanning the gap. CDR3 in amino acids: CASSPSESRNQPQHF. The CDR3 bases are TGTGCCAGCTCACCCTCCGAGAGTCGCAATCAGCCCCAGCATTTT.

V and J are TRBV7-3 and TRBJ2-5; perhaps TRBD2 as D (6 bases). Germline V lookup: CDR1 SGHTA, CDR2 FQGTGA. V was cut by 2 bases and J by 0 bases, with 10 bases left in between. The CDR3 length is 15 residues. The CDR3 DNA reads TGTGCCAGCAGCTTAGGCGGGACGTACCAAGAGACCCAGTACTTC. This translates into CASSLGGTYQETQYF.

This chain's CDR3 is CAWKTGLVDTEAFF. CDR3 sequence (DNA): TGTGCCTGGAAAACAGGGTTAGTTGACACTGAAGCTTTCTTT. The chain recombines TRBV30 with TRBJ1-1, with D possibly being TRBD1 (6 bases). The CDR3 sequence is 14 residues long. Germline V gene lookup returns CDR1 GTSNPN and CDR2 SVGIG (reference sequence). V shed 4 bases and J shed 3 bases, with 15 bases lying between them.

The V gene is TRBV7-2, the J gene TRBJ1-1; 8 bases align to TRBD1. V lost 1 base and J lost 1; bases outside the gene matches: 2. There are 15 residues in the CDR3. Germline CDR1 and CDR2: SGHTA and FQGNSA. Written as DNA, the CDR3 is TGTGCCAGCAGCTTAGGGGACAGGAGGAACACTGAAGCTTTCTTT. It yields the protein CASSLGDRRNTEAFF. Full variable domain (rest looked up from reference TRBV7-2 and TRBJ1-1): GAGVSQSPSNKVTEKGKDVELRCDPISGHTALYWYRQSLGQGLEFLIYFQGNSAPDKSGLPSDRFSAERTGGSVSTLTIQRTQQEDSAVYLCASSLGDRRNTEAFFGQGTRLTVV.

The V call is TRBV15, the J call TRBJ1-4; 9 nucleotides align to TRBD1. This CDR3 region has 15 residues. Germline V gives CDR1 LNHNV, CDR2 YYDKDF (reference sequence). V gave up 4 bases and J gave up 6 bases; unmatched junction bases: 6. The CDR3 sequence is CATSKLTGGDEKLFF. CDR3 DNA: TGTGCCACCAGCAAACTGACAGGGGGAGATGAAAAACTGTTTTTT.

V gene TRBV5-4 combines with J gene TRBJ2-7; 8 nucleotides align to TRBD1. This CDR3 is built from 15 residues. Germline CDR1 is SGHNT and CDR2 is YYREEE (reference sequence). Unmatched junction bases numbered 10, after V lost 3 bases and J lost 5 bases. The CDR3 spells CASSSKTGDPDEQYF. In DNA form, the CDR3 reads TGTGCCAGCAGCTCTAAGACAGGGGACCCCGACGAGCAGTACTTC. Complete variable domain (other parts from reference TRBV5-4 and TRBJ2-7): ETGVTQSPTHLIKTRGQQVTLRCSSQSGHNTVSWYQQALGQGPQFIFQYYREEENGRGNFPPRFSGLQFPNYSSELNVNALELDDSALYLCASSSKTGDPDEQYFGPGTRLTVT.

The CDR3 here is CASSQGQTILVETQYF. Written as DNA, the CDR3 is TGTGCCAGCAGCCAGGGACAGACGATACTCGTCGAGACCCAGTACTTC. The chain carries TRBV5-6 and TRBJ2-5; 7 nucleotides line up with TRBD1. V shed 4 bases and J 5 bases; nucleotides not matched to a gene: 14. Germline values: CDR1 SGHDT, CDR2 YYEEEE. The CDR3 is made up of 16 amino acids.

The chain has TRBV7-8 and TRBJ1-2, with a weak D call TRBD1 (5 bases). CDR1 and CDR2 from the germline V gene are SGHVS and FQNEAQ. There are 16 residues in the CDR3. Deletions cut 0 bases from V and 2 bases from J, with 13 bases between. Here the CDR3 reads CASSLADRGTNYGYTF. CDR3 bases: TGTGCCAGCAGCTTAGCGGACCGGGGGACGAACTATGGCTACACCTTC.

This clone was counted many times. The rearrangement links TRBV13 to TRBJ2-2; 8 bases line up with TRBD2. The germline CDR1 and CDR2 sequences are PRHDT and FYEKMQ (reference sequence). The trim removed 5 bases at V and 2 bases at J, leaving 1 base unmatched. The CDR3 spans 14 residues. CDR3 residues: CASSRGGNTGELFF. The CDR3 DNA reads TGTGCCAGCAGCCGGGGGGGAAACACCGGGGAGCTGTTTTTT. The whole variable domain, remainder taken from reference TRBV13 and TRBJ2-2, is AAGVIQSPRHLIKEKRETATLKCYPIPRHDTVYWYQQGPGQDPQFLISFYEKMQSDKGSIPDRFSAQQFSDYHSELNMSSLELGDSALYFCASSRGGNTGELFFGEGSRLTVL.

V is TRBV2 and J is TRBJ2-7, with a weak D call TRBD1 (6 bases). Germline V CDR1 and CDR2: SNHLY, FYNNEI. V dropped 3 bases and J dropped 6 bases, with 12 bases sitting between them. This CDR3 has 13 amino acids. The CDR3 here is CASSESRGFEQYF. CDR3 nucleotides: TGTGCCAGCAGTGAGTCCAGGGGCTTCGAGCAGTACTTC.

The CDR3 coding sequence is TGTGCCAGCATCCCAGGGGGCGCAGATACGCAGTATTTT. Amino acids: CASIPGGADTQYF. V and J are TRBV6-5 and TRBJ2-3; 8 bases are a match to TRBD1. The CDR3 loop spans 13 amino acids. Germline V gives CDR1 MNHEY, CDR2 SVGAGI. V lost 7 bases and J lost 4; bases outside the gene matches: 4.

The chain joins TRBV2 to TRBJ1-4, with TRBD1 as a possible D gene (5 bases). Germline CDR1 is SNHLY and CDR2 is FYNNEI. This CDR3 region has 11 residues. The V gene lost 8 bases and the J gene lost 5 bases, with 6 bases spanning the gap. CDR3 region: CASRTNEKLFF. The CDR3 bases are TGTGCCAGCCGGACAAATGAAAAACTGTTTTTT.

The genes are TRBV7-2 and TRBJ2-3; D possibly corresponds to TRBD2 (6 bases). V was trimmed by 6 bases and J by 5 bases, leaving 15 bases between them. CDR1 and CDR2 (germline): SGHTA, FQGNSA. The CDR3 loop spans 14 amino acids. The DNA for the CDR3 is TGTGCCAGCAGAAGGCGGGATGGGGTAGATACGCAGTATTTT. Translated, it gives CASRRRDGVDTQYF.

The count of this clone is one. J is TRBJ1-2 and V is TRBV5-4; 7 bases line up with TRBD1. With V trimmed by 4 bases and J by 4 bases, 10 bases remained unmatched. CDR3 length equals 15 residues. Germline V gene data show CDR1 as SGHNT and CDR2 as YYREEE (reference sequence). The CDR3 sequence is CASSTGTESSYGYTF. CDR3 bases: TGTGCCAGCAGCACCGGGACAGAGTCTTCCTATGGCTACACCTTC.

This clone was recorded a few times. The chain joins TRBV5-6 to TRBJ2-7, with D uncertain. There are 14 residues in the CDR3. V lost 3 bases and J lost 4, with 14 bases in between. The germline V gene has CDR1 SGHDT and CDR2 YYEEEE. CDR3 DNA sequence: TGTGCCAGCAGCTCCCTTGGAGCAACTTACGAGCAGTACTTC. Amino acid sequence: CASSSLGATYEQYF. The whole variable domain, filled in from reference TRBV5-6 and TRBJ2-7, reads DAGVTQSPTHLIKTRGQQVTLRCSPKSGHDTVSWYQQALGQGPQFIFQYYEEEERQRGNFPDRFSGHQFPNYSSELNVNALLLGDSALYLCASSSLGATYEQYFGPGTRLTVT.